This is a list of T cell receptor beta chains from one sample in a study of T-cell reconstitution after alpha-beta-depleted transplantation in children. TCRdb ran MiXCR on the PCR reads and lists one entry per CDR3 protein. The repertoire holds approximately 630,000 distinct CDR3 sequences, around 13% seen once, with roughly 0.77% in the top ten. The sequenced sample was PBMCs, obtained before TCRalphabeta/CD19-depleted stem cell transplant. These receptors were obtained from a girl aged 2 to 9 with congenital amegakaryocytic thrombocytopenia, due to receive a stem cell transplant. CDR3s include the opening cysteine and the closing phenylalanine or tryptophan. The D gene is left open where the match is weak. Where a row states a size, it is once, few, many or the class of an expanded clone; other rows omit it.

few | TRBJ2-1 | TRBV15 | TRBD2 | TGTGCCACCACCTCGGTGGGACTAGCGGGTCACAATGAGCAGTTCTTC | CATTSVGLAGHNEQFF
few | TRBJ2-7 | TRBV5-1 | - | TGCGCCAGCAGCTTGTACCCACCTCAGGGGTTCGCCTCTTACGAGCAGTACTTC | CASSLYPPQGFASYEQYF
many | TRBJ1-1 | TRBV12-3/TRBV12-4 | - | TGTGCCAGCAGCCTGGGGCTCCCTTTGGGCACTGAAGCTTTCTTT | CASSLGLPLGTEAFF
- | TRBJ2-7 | TRBV5-1 | - | TGCGCCAGCAGCCTTCTCCCTCCCACCTACGAGCAGTACTTC | CASSLLPPTYEQYF
many | TRBJ2-3 | TRBV5-1 | - | TGCGCCAGCAAAAAGGACCACCGCACAGATACGCAGTATTTT | CASKKDHRTDTQYF
few | TRBJ2-3 | TRBV5-1 | - | TGCGCCAGCCACTCTTCAGATACGCAGTATTTT | CASHSSDTQYF
few | TRBJ2-2 | TRBV7-2 | TRBD2 | TGTGCCAGCAGCCGCGTAGCGGGAGAGATGTCCGGCGGGGAGCTGTTTTTT | CASSRVAGEMSGGELFF
- | TRBJ2-1 | TRBV20-1 | - | TGCAGTGCTAGAGATAGTTGGGCTAGCTCCTACAATGAGCAGTTCTTC | CSARDSWASSYNEQFF
- | TRBJ1-2 | TRBV7-9 | - | TGTGCCAGCAGCTTAGAAGGGGCGGGCTATGGCTACACCTTC | CASSLEGAGYGYTF
few | TRBJ2-1 | TRBV5-1 | - | TGCGCCAGCAGCGGGCCCGAAGTACTCCCCTACAATGAGCAGTTCTTC | CASSGPEVLPYNEQFF
few | TRBJ2-7 | TRBV10-1 | TRBD1 | TGCGCCAGCATCCAAGGGGGACAGGTTAACGAGCAGTACTTC | CASIQGGQVNEQYF
few | TRBJ2-1 | TRBV29-1 | TRBD2 | TGCAGCGCTCCTCCTAGCGGAGCCCACAATGAGCAGTTCTTC | CSAPPSGAHNEQFF
few | TRBJ2-1 | TRBV11-1 | TRBD2 | TGTGCCAGCAGCTTAGGATCCTTTTGGCGGGAGGCCCGGAAGGAGCAGTTCTTC | CASSLGSFWREARKEQFF
many | TRBJ2-1 | TRBV14 | TRBD1 | TGTGCCAGCAGTCCTCTCTTGGACAGGGAGGTTGGTGAGCAGTTCTTC | CASSPLLDREVGEQFF
many | TRBJ1-6 | TRBV15 | - | TGTGCCACCAGTAGTCATAATTCACCCCTCCACTTT | CATSSHNSPLHF
many | TRBJ2-3 | TRBV4-1 | TRBD2 | TGCGCCAGCAGCCATTTTGCTAGCGGGAGGGCCAGCGATACGCAGTATTTT | CASSHFASGRASDTQYF
many | TRBJ2-3 | TRBV5-1 | - | TGCGCCAGCAGCTTGGCCGCTAGCAGCCGCACAGATACGCAGTATTTT | CASSLAASSRTDTQYF
many | TRBJ2-1 | TRBV29-1 | - | TGCAGCGTTGCCGACAATGAGCAGTTCTTC | CSVADNEQFF
many | TRBJ2-5 | TRBV20-1 | - | TGCAGTGCTGGAATCCCCGGGACAAAAGAAGAGACCCAGTACTTC | CSAGIPGTKEETQYF
few | TRBJ2-2 | TRBV7-9 | - | TGTGCCAGCAGCCCAACTACCGGGGTCACCGGGGAGCTGTTTTTT | CASSPTTGVTGELFF
many | TRBJ2-5 | TRBV7-2 | TRBD2 | TGTGCCAGCAGCATAGGACTAGTTGAGACCCAGTACTTC | CASSIGLVETQYF
many | TRBJ2-3 | TRBV20-1 | TRBD2 | TGCAGTGCTAGAGATAAGACTAGCGGCCCCGTAACGCAGTATTTT | CSARDKTSGPVTQYF
many | TRBJ2-1 | TRBV6-1 | TRBD2 | TGTGCCACCCAGGGGATAGCGGGAGACTACAATGAGCAGTTCTTC | CATQGIAGDYNEQFF
- | TRBJ2-1 | TRBV7-9 | TRBD2 | TGTGCCAGCAGCTTATGGCTTAGCGGGTACAATGAGCAGTTCTTC | CASSLWLSGYNEQFF